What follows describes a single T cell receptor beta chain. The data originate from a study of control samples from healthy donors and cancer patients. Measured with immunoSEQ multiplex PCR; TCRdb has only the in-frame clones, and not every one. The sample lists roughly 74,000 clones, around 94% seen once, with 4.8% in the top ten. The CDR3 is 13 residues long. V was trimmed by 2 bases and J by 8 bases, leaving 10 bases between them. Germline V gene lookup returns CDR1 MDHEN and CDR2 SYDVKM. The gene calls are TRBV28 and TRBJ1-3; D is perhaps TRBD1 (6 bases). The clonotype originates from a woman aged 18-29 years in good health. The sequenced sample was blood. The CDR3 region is CASSLGTPHTIYF. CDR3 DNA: TGTGCCAGCAGTTTAGGGACACCCCACACCATATATTTT.